The 4 T cell receptor beta chains below come from one sample, sequenced in a study of T cell repertoires in cytomegalovirus infection. One entry per CDR3 protein, called by TCRdb with MiXCR from the reads. Found here are 450,000 to 600,000 distinct CDR3 sequences, roughly a third of them singletons; the top ten hold around a sixth. The antigens of these receptors remain unknown. The sample was cultured PBMCs, taken from culture after CMV antigen stimulation. Every receptor here comes from a human donor in good health (CMV status not recorded). Some clones in this sample may be carry-over from other donors' samples.

The genes are TRBV7-2 and TRBJ2-1; no reliable D call. The CDR3 runs 15 residues. Germline CDR1 SGHTA, CDR2 FQGNSA. V was trimmed by 0 bases and J by 5 bases, leaving 11 bases between them. CDR3 nucleotide sequence: TGTGCCAGCAGCTTAGCATGGAGTAGACACAATGAGCAGTTCTTC. This translates into CASSLAWSRHNEQFF.

The chain is built from TRBV2 and TRBJ1-1; 8 bases agree with TRBD1. With V trimmed by 10 bases and J by 6 bases, 10 bases remained unmatched. The CDR3 contains 13 residues. Germline V CDR1 and CDR2: SNHLY, FYNNEI. CDR3: CATKVDREAEAFF. CDR3 DNA: TGTGCCACCAAAGTGGACAGGGAGGCTGAAGCTTTCTTT.

Ten or more counts support this clonotype. V and J are TRBV11-3 and TRBJ2-1; 8 bases are shared with TRBD2. Germline V gives CDR1 SGHNT, CDR2 YENEEA. The J segment lost 8 bases and the V segment lost 5 bases, leaving 11 bases of the junction unmatched. This CDR3 region has 15 residues. CDR3 sequence reads: CASSQRAGGDYEQFF. CDR3 DNA: TGTGCCAGCAGCCAACGGGCGGGAGGTGACTATGAGCAGTTCTTC.

This clonotype was seen only a few times. The chain couples TRBV15 to TRBJ2-1; tentatively, D is TRBD2 (6 bases). Germline assignment: CDR1 LNHNV and CDR2 YYDKDF (reference sequence). CDR3 size: 17 residues. V was trimmed by 3 bases and J by 7 bases, leaving 22 bases between them. The CDR3 reads CATSRPRLAGKRNEQFF. In DNA form, the CDR3 reads TGTGCCACCAGCAGGCCGCGGCTGGCGGGAAAGAGGAATGAGCAGTTCTTC.